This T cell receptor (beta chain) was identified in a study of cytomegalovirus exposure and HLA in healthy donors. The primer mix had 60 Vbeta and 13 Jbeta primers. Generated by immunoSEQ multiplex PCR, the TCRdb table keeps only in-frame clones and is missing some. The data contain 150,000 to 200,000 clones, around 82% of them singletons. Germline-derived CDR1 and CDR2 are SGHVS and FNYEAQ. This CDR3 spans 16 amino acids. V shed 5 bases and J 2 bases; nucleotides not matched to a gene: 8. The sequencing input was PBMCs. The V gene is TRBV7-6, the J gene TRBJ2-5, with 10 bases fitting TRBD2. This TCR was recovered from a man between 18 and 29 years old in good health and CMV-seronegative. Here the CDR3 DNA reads TGTGCCAGCAGCCTGAACCGAGCGGGAGGGCAAGAGACCCAGTACTTC. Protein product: CASSLNRAGGQETQYF.